This entry is about one T cell receptor (beta chain). This entry is derived from a study of blood T cell repertoires in COVID-19. V lost 6 bases to trimming and J lost 6 bases; unmatched junction nucleotides: 8. The CDR3 runs to 15 residues. The V gene's germline CDR1 is MNHEY and CDR2 SVGAGI. Repertoires were generated with immunoSEQ multiplex PCR, while TCRdb's copy carries only in-frame clones and drops some. The sample shows some 400,000 clones, approximately 89% of them seen only once. This sequence was found in a woman aged 60 to 75 with COVID-19, enrolled during active disease. Sequenced: peripheral blood. The chain is built from TRBV6-5 and TRBJ1-6; 7 positions match TRBD1. CDR3 in DNA: TGTGCCAGCAGACTACTCCGGGACAGTAATTCACCCCTCCACTTT. Its protein product is CASRLLRDSNSPLHF.